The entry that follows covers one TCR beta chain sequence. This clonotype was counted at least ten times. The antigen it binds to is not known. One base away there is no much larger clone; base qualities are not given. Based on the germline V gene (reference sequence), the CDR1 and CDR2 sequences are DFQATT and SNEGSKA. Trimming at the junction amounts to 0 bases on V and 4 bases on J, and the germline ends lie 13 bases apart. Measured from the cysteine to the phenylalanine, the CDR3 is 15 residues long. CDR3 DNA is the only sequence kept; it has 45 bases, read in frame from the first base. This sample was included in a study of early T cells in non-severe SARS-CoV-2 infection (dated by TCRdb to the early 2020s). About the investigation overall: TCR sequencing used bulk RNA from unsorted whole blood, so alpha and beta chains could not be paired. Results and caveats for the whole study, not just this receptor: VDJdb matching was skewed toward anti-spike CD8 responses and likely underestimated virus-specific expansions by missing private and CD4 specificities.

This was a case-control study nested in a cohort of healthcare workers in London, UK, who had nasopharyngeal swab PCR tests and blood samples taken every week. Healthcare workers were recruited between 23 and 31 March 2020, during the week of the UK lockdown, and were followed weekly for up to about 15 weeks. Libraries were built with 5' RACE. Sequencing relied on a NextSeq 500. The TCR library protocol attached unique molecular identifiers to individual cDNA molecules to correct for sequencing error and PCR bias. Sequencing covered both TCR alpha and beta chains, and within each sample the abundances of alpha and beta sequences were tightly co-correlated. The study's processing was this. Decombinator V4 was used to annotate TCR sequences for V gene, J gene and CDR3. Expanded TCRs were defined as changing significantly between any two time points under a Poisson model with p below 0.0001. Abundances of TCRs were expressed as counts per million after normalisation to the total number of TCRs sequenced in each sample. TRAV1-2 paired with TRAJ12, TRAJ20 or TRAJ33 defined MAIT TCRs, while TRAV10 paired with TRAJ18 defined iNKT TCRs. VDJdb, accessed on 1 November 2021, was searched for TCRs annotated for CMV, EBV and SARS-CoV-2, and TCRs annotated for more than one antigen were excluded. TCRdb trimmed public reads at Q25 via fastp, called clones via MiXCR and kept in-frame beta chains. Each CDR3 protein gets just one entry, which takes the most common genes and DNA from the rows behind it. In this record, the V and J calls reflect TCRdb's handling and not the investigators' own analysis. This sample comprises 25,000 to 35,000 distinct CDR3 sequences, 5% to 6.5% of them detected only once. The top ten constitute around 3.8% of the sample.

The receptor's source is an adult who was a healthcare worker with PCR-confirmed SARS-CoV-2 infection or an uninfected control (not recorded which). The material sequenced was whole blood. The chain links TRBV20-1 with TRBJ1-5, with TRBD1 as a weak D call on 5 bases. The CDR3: CSARERGNANQPQHF. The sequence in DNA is TGCAGTGCTAGAGAGAGGGGTAATGCGAATCAGCCCCAGCATTTT.